Below are 10 T cell receptor beta chains sequenced from a single sample in a study of blood T cells in healthy people across ages. A sample-barcoded 5' primer and a J-beta primer mix were used in a second PCR of roughly 7 to 11 cycles. TCRdb re-called the 5' RACE reads with MiXCR, one entry per CDR3 protein. The sample shows 1.5 million to 2 million distinct CDR3 sequences, roughly 32% of them seen only once. The specimen sequenced was blood. The source of these receptors is a woman aged 25 to 39 in good health.

This clonotype was counted only a few times. The chain employs TRBV4-1 and TRBJ1-2, with D possibly TRBD1 on 6 matching bases. Trimming took off 3 bases at V and 5 bases at J, with 10 bases between the two ends. The CDR3 is 13 residues long. CDR1 and CDR2 from the germline V gene are MGHRA and YSYEKL. The CDR3 is CASSHQDSYGYTF. The CDR3 nucleotides are TGCGCCAGCAGCCACCAGGACAGTTATGGCTACACCTTC.

Concerning this clonotype itself: An end of the junction differs from the germline gene, which may be a read error. V gene TRBV6-5 combines with J gene TRBJ2-3, with D perhaps matching TRBD1 (6 bases). This CDR3 contains 15 residues. Germline CDR1 MNHEY, CDR2 SVGAGI. The CDR3 DNA reads as TGTGCCAGCAGAAGAGAACAGGGCCCGACAGGTACGCAGTATTTT. Translated, it gives CASRREQGPTGTQYF.

The V and J genes are TRBV27 and TRBJ2-1, with 9 bases that match TRBD2. The germline V gene has CDR1 MNHEY and CDR2 SMNVEV (reference sequence). Germline trimming cut 8 bases from V and 2 bases from J; bases unmatched to any gene: 7. The CDR3 covers 15 residues. The CDR3 is CASGSGGGAYNEQFF. Written as DNA, the CDR3 is TGTGCCAGCGGGAGTGGCGGGGGGGCCTACAATGAGCAGTTCTTC.

This clonotype was seen a few times. This rearrangement joins TRBV9 to TRBJ2-3; unclear D gene. Trimming pared 0 bases from V and 2 bases from J, leaving 10 bases between. This CDR3 comprises 15 residues. Germline V lookup: CDR1 SGDLS, CDR2 YYNGEE. The CDR3 sequence is CASSVDGGHTDTQYF. CDR3 bases: TGTGCCAGCAGCGTAGATGGCGGCCACACAGATACGCAGTATTTT. The full variable domain, its missing parts supplied by reference TRBV9 and TRBJ2-3, is DSGVTQTPKHLITATGQRVTLRCSPRSGDLSVYWYQQSLDQGLQFLIQYYNGEERAKGNILERFSAQQFPDLHSELNLSSLELGDSALYFCASSVDGGHTDTQYFGPGTRLTVL.

Points on this clonotype: This sequence may be a read error, since a much larger clone differs from it by one base. V is TRBV6-6 and J is TRBJ1-2, with unresolved D. This CDR3 is built from 17 residues. CDR1 and CDR2 from the germline V gene are MNHNY and SVGAGI (reference sequence). The CDR3 nucleotides are TGTGTCAGCAGTTACTCGGACCATACGGCGGGTAGCTATGGCTACACCTTC. This encodes CVSSYSDHTAGSYGYTF.

This clonotype has a handful of counts. V is TRBV5-1 and J is TRBJ2-1; 8 nucleotides align to TRBD2. Looked up from germline, CDR1 is SGHRS and CDR2 is YFSETQ. The length of the CDR3 is 14 residues. J lost 9 bases, V lost 6 bases, and 11 bases had no gene match. The CDR3 here is CASISGRALGEQFF. The CDR3 DNA follows: TGCGCCAGCATCAGCGGGAGAGCGTTGGGTGAGCAGTTCTTC.

As for this clonotype: A much larger clone lies one base from this, so it may be a read error. The chain carries TRBV29-1 and TRBJ1-1; D not resolved. This CDR3 region has 8 residues. The germline V gene encodes CDR1 SQVTM and CDR2 ANQGSEA. The V end was cut by 3 bases, the J end by 9 bases, with 2 bases between. In DNA form, the CDR3 reads TGCAGCGTTGATAAAGCTTTCTTT. Its protein product is CSVDKAFF.

V is TRBV20-1 and J is TRBJ2-7; 9 positions agree with TRBD2. Germline-derived CDR1 and CDR2 are DFQATT and SNEGSKA (reference sequence). This CDR3 spans 14 amino acids. Germline trimming cut 1 base from V and 2 bases from J; bases unmatched to any gene: 3. CDR3 loop: CSARALAGTYEQYF. The CDR3 bases are TGCAGTGCTAGAGCCCTAGCGGGAACCTACGAGCAGTACTTC.

This chain links TRBV14 with TRBJ1-1; TRBD1 is a possible D gene (6 bases). Germline V gene sequence: CDR1 SGHDN, CDR2 FVKESK. This CDR3 is built from 18 residues. Trimming took 0 bases from V and 3 from J, leaving 20 bases between them. This CDR3 is CASSQDLAAGGAYTEAFF. CDR3 in DNA: TGTGCCAGCAGCCAAGATTTGGCGGCGGGGGGCGCATACACTGAAGCTTTCTTT.

The chain employs TRBV2 and TRBJ1-2; the D is unclear. The germline CDR1 and CDR2 sequences are SNHLY and FYNNEI. Trimming stripped 8 bases from V and 2 bases from J, with 6 bases between. The CDR3 consists of 11 residues. The CDR3 sequence is CASLANYGYTF. Here the CDR3 DNA reads TGTGCCAGCTTGGCCAACTATGGCTACACCTTC. Filled out from reference TRBV2 and TRBJ1-2, the complete variable domain reads EPEVTQTPSHQVTQMGQEVILRCVPISNHLYFYWYRQILGQKVEFLVSFYNNEISEKSEIFDDQFSVERPDGSNFTLKIRSTKLEDSAMYFCASLANYGYTFGSGTRLTVV.